This T cell receptor beta chain was sequenced in a study of blood T cell repertoires in COVID-19. In germline, CDR1 is KGHDR, CDR2 SFDVKD. Trimming took 6 bases from V and 2 from J, leaving 6 bases between them. This CDR3 region has 12 residues. Categorization into cohorts depended on clinical history that participants reported. Authors' data handling: How many nucleated cells were present was estimated from reference gene primer amplification. Repertoires were generated with immunoSEQ multiplex PCR, while TCRdb's copy carries only in-frame clones and drops some. That table furnishes V, J and clone size, whereas the DNA furnished D and trimming. The sample contains some 150,000 clones, approximately 89% of which appear only once.

This receptor was taken from a young woman who had recovered from COVID-19. The sample taken for sequencing was PBMCs or T cells enriched from blood (not recorded which). The chain combines TRBV24-1 with TRBJ1-2; possible D gene TRBD1, 6 bases. The CDR3 sequence is CATSTGNYGYTF. The CDR3 nucleotides read TGTGCCACCAGTACAGGGAACTATGGCTACACCTTC.